Only a few counts were recorded for the clone carrying this T cell receptor beta chain. What it recognizes is unknown. The data originate from a study of T-cell memory formation after mild COVID-19. Study-level background: Each donor largely had its own TCR clusters.

With 7 bases removed from V and 0 bases from J, the gap between germline ends came to 13 bases. The V gene's germline CDR1 is SGHAT and CDR2 FQNNGV. This CDR3 comprises 15 residues. TCRdb recomputed calls from the 5' RACE reads with MiXCR, one row per CDR3 protein. Counted here are some 310,000 distinct CDR3 sequences, under 25% occurring once; the ten biggest clones make up under 25%. Study-wide findings and caveats: Day 15 to 85 contractors were CD4/CD8 balanced; later expanders leaned CD4+. Pre-infection memory held some responding clones, suggesting pre-existing cross-reactive T cells responded.

V and J are TRBV11-2 and TRBJ2-1; maybe TRBD2 (5 bases). The TCR originated in a man younger than 30 who had mild COVID-19 (a few samples of this study predate the infection). Cell type and time point are not known. The material sequenced was PBMCs or a T cell subset sorted from them (not recorded which). This CDR3 is CASITTGNSYNEQFF. CDR3 sequence (DNA): TGTGCCAGCATCACGACGGGAAACTCCTACAATGAGCAGTTCTTC. The full variable domain, completed using reference TRBV11-2 and TRBJ2-1, is EAGVAQSPRYKIIEKRQSVAFWCNPISGHATLYWYQQILGQGPKLLIQFQNNGVVDDSQLPKDRFSAERLKGVDSTLKIQPAKLEDSAVYLCASITTGNSYNEQFFGPGTRLTVL.